Sequencing of this T cell receptor beta chain was carried out in a study of neurological immune-mediated disorders. Via MiXCR, TCRdb re-called the 5' RACE reads, giving one row per CDR3 protein. The data show 50,000 to 85,000 distinct CDR3 sequences, around 5.2% seen once. This clonotype was seen at least ten times. This CDR3 is 14 amino acids long. Germline values: CDR1 MNHEY, CDR2 SMNVEV (reference sequence). V lost 8 bases to trimming and J lost 3 bases; unmatched junction nucleotides: 6. The chain is built from TRBV27 and TRBJ1-3; 8 bases align to TRBD1. The sample was PBMCs. This clonotype was obtained from a woman in her 30s with multiple sclerosis. CDR3 sequence reads: CASGRTGNGNTIYF. The CDR3 DNA is TGTGCCAGCGGCCGGACAGGGAATGGAAACACCATATATTTT.